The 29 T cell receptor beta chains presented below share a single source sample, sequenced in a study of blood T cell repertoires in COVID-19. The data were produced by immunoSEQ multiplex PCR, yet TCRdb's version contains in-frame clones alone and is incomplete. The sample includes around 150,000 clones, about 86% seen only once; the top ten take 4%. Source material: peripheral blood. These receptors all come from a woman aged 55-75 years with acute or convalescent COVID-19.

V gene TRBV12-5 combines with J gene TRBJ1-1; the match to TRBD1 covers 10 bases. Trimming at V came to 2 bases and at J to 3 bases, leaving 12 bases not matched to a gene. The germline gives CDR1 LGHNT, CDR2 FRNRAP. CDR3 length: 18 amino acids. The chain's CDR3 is CASGLSTGGKGLYTEAFF. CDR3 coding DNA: TGTGCTAGTGGTTTGTCGACAGGGGGCAAAGGGTTGTACACTGAAGCTTTCTTT.

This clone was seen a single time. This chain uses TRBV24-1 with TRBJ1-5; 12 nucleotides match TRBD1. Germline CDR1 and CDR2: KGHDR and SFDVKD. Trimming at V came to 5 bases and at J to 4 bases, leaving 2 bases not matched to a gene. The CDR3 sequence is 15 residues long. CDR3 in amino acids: CATSAGQGANQPQHF. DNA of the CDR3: TGTGCCACCAGTGCGGGACAGGGGGCGAATCAGCCCCAGCATTTT.

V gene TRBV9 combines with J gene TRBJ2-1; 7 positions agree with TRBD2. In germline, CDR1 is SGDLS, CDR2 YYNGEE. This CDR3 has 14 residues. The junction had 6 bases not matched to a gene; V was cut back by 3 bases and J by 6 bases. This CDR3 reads CASSGGGRFNEQFF. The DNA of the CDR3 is TGTGCCAGCAGCGGAGGCGGGAGATTCAATGAGCAGTTCTTC.

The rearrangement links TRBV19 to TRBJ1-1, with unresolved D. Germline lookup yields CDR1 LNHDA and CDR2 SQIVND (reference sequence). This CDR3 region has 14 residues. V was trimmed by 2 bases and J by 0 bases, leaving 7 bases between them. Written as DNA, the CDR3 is TGTGCCAGTAGTATACAGTTCATGAACACTGAAGCTTTCTTT. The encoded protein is CASSIQFMNTEAFF.

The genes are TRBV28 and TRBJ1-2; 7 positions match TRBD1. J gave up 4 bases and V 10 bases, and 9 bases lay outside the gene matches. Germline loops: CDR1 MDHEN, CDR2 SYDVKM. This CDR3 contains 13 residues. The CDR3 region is CATRSGTVYGYTF. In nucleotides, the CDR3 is TGTGCCACCAGATCCGGGACAGTCTATGGCTACACCTTC.

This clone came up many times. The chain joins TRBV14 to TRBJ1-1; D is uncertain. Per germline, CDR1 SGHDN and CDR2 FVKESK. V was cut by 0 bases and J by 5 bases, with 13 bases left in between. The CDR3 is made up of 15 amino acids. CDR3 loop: CASSQEGALGTEAFF. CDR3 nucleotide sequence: TGTGCCAGCAGCCAAGAGGGCGCCTTGGGTACTGAAGCTTTCTTT. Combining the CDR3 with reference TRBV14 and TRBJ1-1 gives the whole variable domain EAGVTQFPSHSVIEKGQTVTLRCDPISGHDNLYWYRRVMGKEIKFLLHFVKESKQDESGMPNNRFLAERTGGTYSTLKVQPAELEDSGVYFCASSQEGALGTEAFFGQGTRLTVV.

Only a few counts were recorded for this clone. CDR3 sequence: CASSRGGSPLHF. The CDR3 DNA reads as TGTGCCAGCAGTAGGGGAGGTTCACCCCTCCACTTT. This sequence joins TRBV6-5 and TRBJ1-6; a weak D match, TRBD1 (5 bases). This CDR3 spans 12 amino acids. Germline CDR1 reads MNHEY; CDR2 reads SVGAGI. V was cut by 5 bases and J by 9 bases, with 8 bases left in between.

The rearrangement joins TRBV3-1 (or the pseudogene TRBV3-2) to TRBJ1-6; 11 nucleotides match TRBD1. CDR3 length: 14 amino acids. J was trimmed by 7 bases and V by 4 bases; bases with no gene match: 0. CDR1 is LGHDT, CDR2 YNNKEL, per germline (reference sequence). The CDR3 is CASSRTGGNSPLHF. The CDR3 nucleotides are TGTGCCAGCAGCCGGACAGGGGGCAATTCACCCCTCCACTTT.

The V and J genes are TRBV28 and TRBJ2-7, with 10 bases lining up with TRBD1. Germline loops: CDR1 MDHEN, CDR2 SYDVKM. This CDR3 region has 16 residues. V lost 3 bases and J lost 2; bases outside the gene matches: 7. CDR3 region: CASSFTRDRGAYEQYF. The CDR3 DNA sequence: TGTGCCAGCAGTTTCACCCGGGACAGGGGTGCCTACGAGCAGTACTTC.

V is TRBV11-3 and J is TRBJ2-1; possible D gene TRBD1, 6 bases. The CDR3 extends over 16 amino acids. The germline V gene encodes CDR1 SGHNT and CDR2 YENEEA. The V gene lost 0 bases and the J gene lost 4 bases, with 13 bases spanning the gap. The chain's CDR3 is CASSLEQGPLYNEQFF. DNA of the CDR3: TGTGCCAGCAGCTTAGAACAGGGACCACTATACAATGAGCAGTTCTTC.

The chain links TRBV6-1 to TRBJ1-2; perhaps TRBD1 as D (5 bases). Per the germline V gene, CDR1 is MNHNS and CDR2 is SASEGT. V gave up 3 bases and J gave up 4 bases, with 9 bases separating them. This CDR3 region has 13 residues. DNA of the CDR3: TGTGCCAGCAGTGAGGGGGGGGGCTATGGCTACACCTTC. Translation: CASSEGGGYGYTF.

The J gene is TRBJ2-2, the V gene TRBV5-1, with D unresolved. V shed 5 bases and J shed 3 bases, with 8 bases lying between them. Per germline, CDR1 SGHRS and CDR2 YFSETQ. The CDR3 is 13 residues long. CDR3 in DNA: TGCGCCAGCAGTTTGCCGGACACCGGGGAGCTGTTTTTT. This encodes CASSLPDTGELFF.

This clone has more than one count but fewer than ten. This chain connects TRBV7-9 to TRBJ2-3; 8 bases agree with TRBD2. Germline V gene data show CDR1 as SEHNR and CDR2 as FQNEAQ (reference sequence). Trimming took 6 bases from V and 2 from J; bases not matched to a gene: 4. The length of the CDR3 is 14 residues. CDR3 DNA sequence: TGTGCCAGCAGTGTTAGCGGGACCACAGATACGCAGTATTTT. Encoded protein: CASSVSGTTDTQYF.

The CDR3 DNA sequence: TGTGCCAGCAGCCTTGGACTAGCGGGTGGGTACCAAGAGACCCAGTACTTC. Its protein is CASSLGLAGGYQETQYF. The genes are TRBV7-2 and TRBJ2-5, with 11 bases identical to TRBD2. The CDR3 sequence is 17 residues long. With V trimmed by 5 bases and J by 0 bases, 8 bases remained unmatched. The germline V gene encodes CDR1 SGHTA and CDR2 FQGNSA.

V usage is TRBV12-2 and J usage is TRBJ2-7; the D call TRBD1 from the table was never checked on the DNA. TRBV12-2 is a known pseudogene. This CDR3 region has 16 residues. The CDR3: CASRWDRALTHYEQYF. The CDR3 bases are TGTGCAAGTCGCTGGGACAGGGCCCTTACCCACTACGAGCAGTACTTC.

CDR3 amino acids: CASRKDSSYEQYF. The CDR3, as DNA: TGTGCCAGCAGAAAGGACAGCTCCTACGAGCAGTACTTC. The chain joins TRBV2 to TRBJ2-7; D is possibly TRBD1 (6 bases). CDR3 length: 13 residues. CDR1 is SNHLY and CDR2 is FYNNEI in the germline V gene. V was cut by 6 bases and J by 0 bases, with 9 bases left in between. The entire variable domain, with the rest obtained from reference TRBV2 and TRBJ2-7, is as follows: EPEVTQTPSHQVTQMGQEVILRCVPISNHLYFYWYRQILGQKVEFLVSFYNNEISEKSEIFDDQFSVERPDGSNFTLKIRSTKLEDSAMYFCASRKDSSYEQYFGPGTRLTVT.

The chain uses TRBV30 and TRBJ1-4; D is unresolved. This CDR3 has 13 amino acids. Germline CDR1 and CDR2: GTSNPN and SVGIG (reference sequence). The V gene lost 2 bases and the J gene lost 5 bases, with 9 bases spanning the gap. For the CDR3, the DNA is TGTGCCTGGAGTAGGTCCAGGAATGAAAAACTGTTTTTT. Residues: CAWSRSRNEKLFF. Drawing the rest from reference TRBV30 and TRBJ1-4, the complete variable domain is SQTIHQWPATLVQPVGSPLSLECTVEGTSNPNLYWYRQAAGRGLQLLFYSVGIGQISSEVPQNLSASRPQDRQFILSSKKLLLSDSGFYLCAWSRSRNEKLFFGSGTQLSVL.

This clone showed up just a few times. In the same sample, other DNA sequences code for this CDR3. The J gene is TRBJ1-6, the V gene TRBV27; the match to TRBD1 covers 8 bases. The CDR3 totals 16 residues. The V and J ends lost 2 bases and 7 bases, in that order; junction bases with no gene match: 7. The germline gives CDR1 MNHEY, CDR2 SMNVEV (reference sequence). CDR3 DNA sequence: TGTGCCAGCAGTTTAGTCGGGACAGGCTCCAATTCACCCCTCCACTTT. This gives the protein CASSLVGTGSNSPLHF.

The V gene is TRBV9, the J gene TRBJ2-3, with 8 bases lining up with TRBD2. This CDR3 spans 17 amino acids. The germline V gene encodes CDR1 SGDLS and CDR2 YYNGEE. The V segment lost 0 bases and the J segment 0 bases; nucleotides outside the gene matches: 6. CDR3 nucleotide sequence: TGTGCCAGCAGCGTAGAGGGACTAGAGGTTAGCACAGATACGCAGTATTTT. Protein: CASSVEGLEVSTDTQYF.

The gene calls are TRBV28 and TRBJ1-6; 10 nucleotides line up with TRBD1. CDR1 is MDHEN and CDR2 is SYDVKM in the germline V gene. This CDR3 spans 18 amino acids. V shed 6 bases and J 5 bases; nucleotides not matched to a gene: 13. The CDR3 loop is CASSPPTGGNVDNSPLHF. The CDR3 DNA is TGTGCCAGCAGCCCCCCGACAGGGGGCAACGTGGATAATTCACCCCTCCACTTT.

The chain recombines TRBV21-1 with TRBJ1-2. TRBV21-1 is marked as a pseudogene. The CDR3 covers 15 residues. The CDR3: CAYVGGPTGPNGYTF. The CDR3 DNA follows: TGTGCCTATGTGGGAGGGCCGACGGGACCGAATGGCTACACCTTC.

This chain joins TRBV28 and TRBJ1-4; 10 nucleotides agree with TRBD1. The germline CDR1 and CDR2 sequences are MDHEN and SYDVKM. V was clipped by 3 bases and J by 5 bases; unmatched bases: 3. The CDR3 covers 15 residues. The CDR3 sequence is CASSFPGQGNEKLFF. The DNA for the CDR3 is TGTGCCAGCAGTTTCCCGGGACAGGGGAATGAAAAACTGTTTTTT.

The CDR3 reads CAIRGGARDTQYF. CDR3 sequence (DNA): TGTGCCATCAGAGGAGGGGCAAGGGATACGCAGTATTTT. This chain connects TRBV27 to TRBJ2-3, with D maybe TRBD2 (6 bases). V lost 10 bases to trimming and J lost 6 bases, with 17 bases between them. The CDR3 is 13 residues long. Germline CDR1 and CDR2: MNHEY and SMNVEV (reference sequence).

CDR3 coding DNA: TGTGCCACCACTACAACCATAGCTAACTATGGCTACACCTTC. This translates into CATTTTIANYGYTF. V and J are TRBV5-4 and TRBJ1-2; no clear D gene. This CDR3 spans 14 amino acids. The V and J ends lost 9 bases and 0 bases respectively, with 15 bases between them. CDR1 and CDR2 (germline): SGHNT, YYREEE (reference sequence).

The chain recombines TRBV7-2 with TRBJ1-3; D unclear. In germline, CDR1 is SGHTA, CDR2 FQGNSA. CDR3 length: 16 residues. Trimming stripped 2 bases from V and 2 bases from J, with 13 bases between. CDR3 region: CASSLTRSEPGNTIYF. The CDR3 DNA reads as TGTGCCAGCAGCTTAACTCGCTCGGAGCCTGGAAACACCATATATTTT.

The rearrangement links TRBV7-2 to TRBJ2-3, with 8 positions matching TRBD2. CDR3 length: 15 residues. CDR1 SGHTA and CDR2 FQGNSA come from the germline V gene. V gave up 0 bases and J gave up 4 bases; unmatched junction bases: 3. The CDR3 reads CASSLASGEADTQYF. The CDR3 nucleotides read TGTGCCAGCAGCTTAGCTAGCGGGGAGGCAGATACGCAGTATTTT.

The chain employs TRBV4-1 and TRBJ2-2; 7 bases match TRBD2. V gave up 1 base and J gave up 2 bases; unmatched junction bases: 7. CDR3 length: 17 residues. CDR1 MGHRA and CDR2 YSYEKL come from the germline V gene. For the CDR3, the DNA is TGCGCCAGCAGCCAAGTCCCCCTAGCGGAAAACACCGGGGAGCTGTTTTTT. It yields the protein CASSQVPLAENTGELFF.

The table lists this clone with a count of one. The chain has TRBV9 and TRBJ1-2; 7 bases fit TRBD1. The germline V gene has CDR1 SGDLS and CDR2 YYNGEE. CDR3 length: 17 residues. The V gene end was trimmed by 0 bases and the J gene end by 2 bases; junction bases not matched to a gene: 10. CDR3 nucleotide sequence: TGTGCCAGCAGCGTAGCCCTCACCGGGACAGAAAACTATGGCTACACCTTC. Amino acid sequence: CASSVALTGTENYGYTF.

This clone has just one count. The CDR3: CASNLNTEYGYTF. The CDR3 DNA is TGTGCCAGTAACCTTAACACAGAATATGGCTACACCTTC. The chain is built from TRBV19 and TRBJ1-2; D is uncertain. V shed 7 bases and J shed 5 bases, with 14 bases lying between them. The CDR3 spans 13 residues. The V gene's germline CDR1 is LNHDA and CDR2 SQIVND (reference sequence).